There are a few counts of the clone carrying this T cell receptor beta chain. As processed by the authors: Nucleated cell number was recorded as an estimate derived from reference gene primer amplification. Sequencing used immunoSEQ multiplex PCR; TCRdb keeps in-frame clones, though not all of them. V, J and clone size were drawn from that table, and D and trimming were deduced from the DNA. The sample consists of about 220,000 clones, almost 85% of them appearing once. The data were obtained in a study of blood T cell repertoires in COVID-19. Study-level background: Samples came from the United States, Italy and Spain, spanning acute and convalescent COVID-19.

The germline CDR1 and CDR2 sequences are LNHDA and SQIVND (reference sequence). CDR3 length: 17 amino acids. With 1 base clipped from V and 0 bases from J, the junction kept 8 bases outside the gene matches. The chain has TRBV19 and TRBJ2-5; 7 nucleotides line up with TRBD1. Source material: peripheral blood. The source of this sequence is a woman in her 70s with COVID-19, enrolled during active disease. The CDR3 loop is CASSIGQGGKYQETQYF. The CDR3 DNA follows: TGTGCCAGTAGTATAGGACAGGGCGGAAAGTACCAAGAGACCCAGTACTTC.